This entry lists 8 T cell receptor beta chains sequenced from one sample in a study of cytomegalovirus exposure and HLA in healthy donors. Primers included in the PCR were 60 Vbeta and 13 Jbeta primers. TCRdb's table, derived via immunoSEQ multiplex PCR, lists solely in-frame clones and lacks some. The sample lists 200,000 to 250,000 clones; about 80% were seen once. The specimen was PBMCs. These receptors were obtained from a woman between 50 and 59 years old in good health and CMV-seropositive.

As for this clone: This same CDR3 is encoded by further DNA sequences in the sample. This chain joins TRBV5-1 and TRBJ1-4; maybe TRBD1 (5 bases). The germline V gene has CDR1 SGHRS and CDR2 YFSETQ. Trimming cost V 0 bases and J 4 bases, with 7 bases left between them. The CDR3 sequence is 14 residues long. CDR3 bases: TGCGCCAGCAGCTTGGGACAGCGTAATGAAAAACTGTTTTTT. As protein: CASSLGQRNEKLFF.

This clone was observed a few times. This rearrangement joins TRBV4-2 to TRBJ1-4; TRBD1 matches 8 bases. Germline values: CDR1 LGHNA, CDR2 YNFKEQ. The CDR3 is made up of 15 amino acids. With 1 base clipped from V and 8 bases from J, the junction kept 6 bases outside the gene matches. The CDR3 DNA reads TGTGCCAGCAGCCAAGTTGCGGACAGGGACGAAAAACTGTTTTTT. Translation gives CASSQVADRDEKLFF.

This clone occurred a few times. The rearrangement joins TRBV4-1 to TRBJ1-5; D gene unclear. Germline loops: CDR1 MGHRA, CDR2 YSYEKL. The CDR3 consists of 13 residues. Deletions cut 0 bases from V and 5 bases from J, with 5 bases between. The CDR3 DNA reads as TGCGCCAGCAGCCAAGATCCAGATCAGCCCCAGCATTTT. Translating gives CASSQDPDQPQHF.

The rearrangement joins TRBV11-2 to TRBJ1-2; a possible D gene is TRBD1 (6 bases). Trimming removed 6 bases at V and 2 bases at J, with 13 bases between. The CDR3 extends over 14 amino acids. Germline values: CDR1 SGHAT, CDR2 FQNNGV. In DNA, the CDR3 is TGTGCCAGCAGTGATATTACAGGGAACTATGGCTACACCTTC. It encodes CASSDITGNYGYTF.

CDR3 coding DNA: TGTGCCAGCTCACCGGTGGCAGGTTGGAACACCGGGGAGCTGTTTTTT. It encodes CASSPVAGWNTGELFF. The J gene is TRBJ2-2, the V gene TRBV18; D is undetermined. The length of the CDR3 is 16 residues. V was cut by 3 bases and J by 1 base, with 12 bases left in between. The V gene's germline CDR1 is KGHSH and CDR2 LQKENI.

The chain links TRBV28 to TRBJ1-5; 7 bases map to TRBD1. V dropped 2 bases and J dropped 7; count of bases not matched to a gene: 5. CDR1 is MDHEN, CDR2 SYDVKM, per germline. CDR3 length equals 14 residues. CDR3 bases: TGTGCCAGCAGTTTAAGGGGGCGCGAGCAGCCCCAGCATTTT. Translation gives CASSLRGREQPQHF.

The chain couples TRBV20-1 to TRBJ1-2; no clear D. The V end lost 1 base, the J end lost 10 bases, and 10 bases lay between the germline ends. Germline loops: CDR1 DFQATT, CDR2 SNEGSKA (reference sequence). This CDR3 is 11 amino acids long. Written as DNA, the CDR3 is TGCAGTGCTAGAGTGTCACAGCACTACACCTTC. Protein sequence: CSARVSQHYTF.

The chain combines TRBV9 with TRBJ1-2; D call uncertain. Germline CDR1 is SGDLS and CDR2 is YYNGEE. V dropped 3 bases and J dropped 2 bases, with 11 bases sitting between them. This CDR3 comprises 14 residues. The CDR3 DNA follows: TGTGCCAGCAGCGAGAGTAGCTGGAACTATGGCTACACCTTC. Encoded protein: CASSESSWNYGYTF.